The 16 T cell receptor beta chains given below trace back to one sample, sequenced in a study of cytomegalovirus exposure and HLA in healthy donors. The PCR made use of 60 Vbeta and 13 Jbeta primers. Sequencing was performed with immunoSEQ multiplex PCR; in TCRdb, only in-frame clones are kept and a portion is missing. The sample lists approximately 150,000 clones, 70% to 80% occurring once. The sequenced material came from PBMCs. All receptors derive from a man aged 18-30 years in good health and CMV-seropositive.

The rearrangement links TRBV5-1 to TRBJ1-1; tentatively, D is TRBD1 (6 bases). This CDR3 region has 17 residues. The germline V gene encodes CDR1 SGHRS and CDR2 YFSETQ. The V end was cut by 3 bases, the J end by 6 bases, with 24 bases between. This CDR3 is CASSSSPGRQGSAEAFF. The CDR3 coding sequence is TGCGCCAGCAGCTCCTCCCCCGGTAGGCAGGGGTCCGCTGAAGCTTTCTTT.

This chain uses TRBV19 with TRBJ1-1, with no clear D. CDR1 and CDR2 (germline): LNHDA, SQIVND (reference sequence). Trimming removed 6 bases from V and 1 base from J, with 12 bases in between. The CDR3 runs 14 residues. The CDR3 here is CASRRTHENTEAFF. CDR3 nucleotide sequence: TGTGCCAGTAGACGAACTCACGAGAACACTGAAGCTTTCTTT.

This rearrangement joins TRBV12-5 to TRBJ2-7; D possibly corresponds to TRBD2 (6 bases). V lost 2 bases to trimming and J lost 0 bases, with 8 bases between them. The CDR3 extends over 14 amino acids. Per the germline V gene, CDR1 is LGHNT and CDR2 is FRNRAP. CDR3 nucleotide sequence: TGTGCTAGTGGTTTGCACGGGGGCTCCTACGAGCAGTACTTC. This codes for CASGLHGGSYEQYF.

The chain is built from TRBV19 and TRBJ2-3; no firm D call. Trimming cost V 3 bases and J 6 bases, with 10 bases left between them. Germline V gives CDR1 LNHDA, CDR2 SQIVND (reference sequence). This CDR3 contains 13 residues. The CDR3 DNA sequence: TGTGCCAGTAGTATGCTCACCGGGGATACGCAGTATTTT. It yields the protein CASSMLTGDTQYF.

The V call is TRBV29-1, the J call TRBJ2-1; D gene unclear. Trimming cost V 6 bases and J 4 bases, with 13 bases left between them. Germline V lookup: CDR1 SQVTM, CDR2 ANQGSEA. The length of the CDR3 is 13 residues. This CDR3 reads CSVAPLDYNEQFF. DNA for the CDR3: TGCAGCGTAGCACCATTAGATTACAATGAGCAGTTCTTC.

The chain couples TRBV6-1 to TRBJ2-4, with D hard to call. CDR1 and CDR2 from the germline V gene are MNHNS and SASEGT. The V gene lost 4 bases and the J gene lost 3 bases, with 10 bases spanning the gap. This CDR3 has 14 amino acids. As DNA, the CDR3 is TGTGCCAGCAGTGGTTTAGAGGACAAAAACATTCAGTACTTC. Translating it yields CASSGLEDKNIQYF.

The V and J genes are TRBV2 and TRBJ1-1; no definite D call. Trimming shortened V by 1 base and J by 3 bases, and 9 bases separated the two germline ends. The CDR3 has 14 residues. Germline CDR1 reads SNHLY; CDR2 reads FYNNEI. CDR3 in DNA: TGTGCCAGCAGTGAAGGTTGGCGGTACACTGAAGCTTTCTTT. This gives the protein CASSEGWRYTEAFF.

J is TRBJ2-1 and V is TRBV10-1; TRBD1 matches 8 bases. The germline gives CDR1 WNHNN, CDR2 SYGVQD (reference sequence). Trimming at V came to 5 bases and at J to 6 bases, leaving 12 bases not matched to a gene. The CDR3 totals 16 residues. The chain's CDR3 is CASSSQGANRFNEQFF. CDR3 DNA sequence: TGCGCCAGCAGTTCGCAGGGGGCGAATCGGTTCAATGAGCAGTTCTTC.

V usage is TRBV7-9 and J usage is TRBJ2-7; 7 positions agree with TRBD1. CDR1 and CDR2 from the germline V gene are SEHNR and FQNEAQ (reference sequence). The CDR3 consists of 14 residues. The ends lost 5 bases at V and 2 bases at J; junction bases unmatched: 6. This chain's CDR3 is CASSERDRTYEQYF. The CDR3 nucleotides are TGTGCCAGCAGCGAACGGGACAGAACCTACGAGCAGTACTTC.

The chain employs TRBV7-3 and TRBJ2-1; possible D gene TRBD1, 6 bases. Germline CDR1 SGHTA, CDR2 FQGTGA. V was trimmed by 1 base and J by 10 bases, leaving 20 bases between them. CDR3 size: 16 residues. CDR3 sequence (DNA): TGTGCCAGCAGCTTAAGTAAAGCTCGGGCAGGGGACGAGCAGTTCTTC. Translating gives CASSLSKARAGDEQFF.

In DNA form, the CDR3 reads TGCGCCAGCGGGACTAGCGGGAGCTACGAGCAGTACTTC. Its protein product is CASGTSGSYEQYF. The chain has TRBV10-1 and TRBJ2-7; TRBD2 aligns across 14 bases. The junction had 0 bases not matched to a gene; V was cut back by 8 bases and J by 3 bases. The CDR3 extends over 13 amino acids. CDR1 is WNHNN and CDR2 is SYGVQD in the germline V gene (reference sequence).

The V and J genes are TRBV27 and TRBJ1-1; TRBD1 matches at 9 bases. Trimming cost V 2 bases and J 5 bases; bases outside gene matches: 6. This CDR3 has 15 residues. The germline V gene encodes CDR1 MNHEY and CDR2 SMNVEV (reference sequence). CDR3 region: CASSLTGGWGTEAFF. In DNA form, the CDR3 reads TGTGCCAGCAGTTTAACAGGGGGCTGGGGTACTGAAGCTTTCTTT.

Concerning this clone: Sequence at one end of the junction differs from germline and may be a read error. The chain links TRBV10-2 to TRBJ2-7; 7 bases fit TRBD1. Germline CDR1 reads WSHSY; CDR2 reads SAAADI. CDR3 length equals 15 residues. This CDR3 is CASSDRTGDSYGQYF. The CDR3 nucleotides read TGCGCCAGCAGTGATCGGACAGGCGACTCCTACGGGCAGTACTTC.

The CDR3 region is CASSILANTEAFF. Written as DNA, the CDR3 is TGTGCCAGTAGTATTTTGGCAAACACTGAAGCTTTCTTT. V and J are TRBV19 and TRBJ1-1; D gene ambiguous. The V and J ends lost 3 bases and 2 bases respectively, with 7 bases between them. Per the germline V gene, CDR1 is LNHDA and CDR2 is SQIVND (reference sequence). CDR3 size: 13 residues.

The chain has TRBV6-1 and TRBJ1-2; D gene ambiguous. V shed 0 bases and J shed 2 bases, with 10 bases lying between them. Germline assignment: CDR1 MNHNS and CDR2 SASEGT. The CDR3 contains 15 residues. CDR3 residues: CASSEARADNYGYTF. The CDR3 DNA is TGTGCCAGCAGTGAAGCGCGGGCAGACAACTATGGCTACACCTTC.

The chain joins TRBV5-4 to TRBJ2-1; D is possibly TRBD2 (5 bases). The length of the CDR3 is 15 residues. Trimming took 0 bases from V and 1 from J, leaving 8 bases between them. Per germline, CDR1 SGHNT and CDR2 YYREEE (reference sequence). The CDR3 DNA reads TGTGCCAGCAGCTTGGATACTAGATCCTACAATGAGCAGTTCTTC. Translating gives CASSLDTRSYNEQFF.